This T cell receptor beta chain is drawn from a study of shared clonotypes between healthy human individuals. About the study: For every donor, three CD4 naive, three CD4 memory, two CD8 naive and one CD8 memory plates were used. General study points: Estimated clonotype richness was generally higher in naive than memory subsets.

Selected positively for CCR7 and CD45RO-negative, naive CD8 cells excluded terminally differentiated effector memory CD45RA+ cells. The table lists this clone with a count of one. Its cognate antigen is unknown. V was trimmed by 0 bases and J by 1 base, leaving 16 bases between them. CDR1 and CDR2 (germline): SGHDT, YYEEEE. This CDR3 region has 17 residues. TCRdb's copy holds only in-frame clones and misses some; the assay was immunoSEQ multiplex PCR. This sample has about 2.1 million clones, with about 93% found just once. The sequenced sample was naive CD8+ T cells from PBMCs. This sequence was found in a young man in good health. Some clones in this sample may be carry-over from other donors' samples. The chain couples TRBV5-6 to TRBJ1-1, with TRBD1 as a possible D gene (6 bases). For the CDR3, the DNA is TGTGCCAGCAGCTTGGACGCCGCGGACAGCGAGAACACTGAAGCTTTCTTT. This sequence encodes CASSLDAADSENTEAFF.